The TCR beta chain described here comes from a study of blood T cell repertoires in COVID-19. In the authors' workflow: Cell counts per sample came from amplifying reference gene primers. The data were produced by immunoSEQ multiplex PCR, yet TCRdb's version contains in-frame clones alone and is incomplete. V and J calls and clone size follow that table, whereas D and trimming were derived from the DNA. The data show about 40,000 clones, 60% to 80% seen once. Trimming left V 6 bases short and J 8 bases short, with 20 bases between. Germline values: CDR1 SGHKS, CDR2 YYEKEE (reference sequence). The CDR3 is 14 amino acids.

Sequences were obtained from peripheral blood. This TCR was recovered from a woman at least 80 years old with acute or convalescent COVID-19. V usage is TRBV5-5 and J usage is TRBJ1-2, with D possibly TRBD1 on 6 matching bases. CDR3 bases: TGTGCCAGCATCGCGGGGGCCCCCAGTGGAGGCTACACCTTC. This codes for CASIAGAPSGGYTF.